What follows are 12 T cell receptor beta chains derived from one specimen sequenced in a study of post-analysis software for immune sequencing data. General observations from the study: TRBV segments more frequent in patients than in controls numbered five and included TRBV5-6, TRBV5-1 and TRBV20-1.

Libraries were made from TCR beta cDNA, and they carried unique molecular identifiers. MiXCR, run by TCRdb on the PCR reads, gives a single entry per CDR3 protein. The sample contains 170,000 or so distinct CDR3 sequences, 30% of which appear only once. No antigen has been assigned to these receptors. Sequencing was carried out using blood. The receptor source for this set is a girl aged 10 to 17 with multiple sclerosis.

This clonotype was found a few times. Here the CDR3 reads CSATGGSNEQYF. DNA for the CDR3: TGCAGTGCTACTGGGGGTTCAAACGAGCAGTACTTC. The rearrangement links TRBV20-1 to TRBJ2-7, with D perhaps matching TRBD1 or TRBD2 (5 bases each). The CDR3 has 12 amino acids. V shed 4 bases and J shed 5 bases, with 12 bases lying between them. The germline gives CDR1 DFQATT, CDR2 SNEGSKA (reference sequence).

This clonotype occurred many times. V usage is TRBV4-1 and J usage is TRBJ2-7, with 7 bases that match TRBD1. Germline trimming cut 3 bases from V and 3 bases from J; bases unmatched to any gene: 23. Germline assignment: CDR1 MGHRA and CDR2 YSYEKL. This CDR3 spans 20 amino acids. In DNA, the CDR3 is TGCGCCAGCAGCCAGCAATCGATCCCTAGCCGGTCAGGGGGATACTACGAGCAGTACTTC. Its translation: CASSQQSIPSRSGGYYEQYF.

This clonotype was counted only a few times. The chain uses TRBV5-1 and TRBJ1-2; D gene ambiguous. The germline V gene has CDR1 SGHRS and CDR2 YFSETQ. The V end was cut by 4 bases, the J end by 2 bases, with 9 bases between. This CDR3 is 13 amino acids long. DNA for the CDR3: TGCGCCAGCAGCCCCAACGACAACTATGGCTACACCTTC. This sequence encodes CASSPNDNYGYTF.

This clonotype turned up a few times. The chain recombines TRBV12-3 or TRBV12-4 with TRBJ2-6; 8 bases match TRBD1. The length of the CDR3 is 21 residues. V lost 1 base, J lost 0 bases, and 14 bases stayed unmatched. In DNA, the CDR3 is TGTGCCAGCAGTTTAGAACCCCTCGGACAGGGTCTTCGCTCTGGGGCCAACGTCCTGACTTTC. It encodes CASSLEPLGQGLRSGANVLTF.

This clonotype has at least ten counts. V and J are TRBV27 and TRBJ1-2; TRBD1 might be the D (5 bases). Trimming left V 7 bases short and J 8 bases short, with 17 bases between. CDR3 length: 13 residues. Per germline, CDR1 MNHEY and CDR2 SMNVEV (reference sequence). CDR3 sequence: CASISGQGGGYTF. The CDR3 nucleotides read TGTGCCAGCATCTCGGGCCAGGGAGGCGGCTACACCTTC.

The chain recombines TRBV20-1 with TRBJ1-2; no reliable D call. Trimming removed 7 bases at V and 2 bases at J, with 17 bases between. The germline CDR1 and CDR2 sequences are DFQATT and SNEGSKA (reference sequence). The CDR3 sequence is 14 residues long. The CDR3 DNA follows: TGCAGTGTCCCGACGCGGGGTTCCAACTATGGCTACACCTTC. This encodes CSVPTRGSNYGYTF.

This clonotype was observed at least ten times. This sequence joins TRBV12-5 and TRBJ2-7, with D possibly being TRBD2 (5 bases). The length of the CDR3 is 19 residues. Trimming pared 2 bases from V and 4 bases from J, leaving 27 bases between. CDR1 and CDR2 (germline): LGHNT, FRNRAP. CDR3 region: CASGLRLPGVRDTFYEQYF. The CDR3 bases are TGTGCTAGTGGTTTGAGACTACCAGGAGTCCGAGACACCTTTTACGAGCAGTACTTC.

In this sample, this clonotype turned up many times. The rearrangement links TRBV7-9 to TRBJ2-7; D perhaps matches TRBD2 (5 bases). Germline assignment: CDR1 SEHNR and CDR2 FQNEAQ (reference sequence). This CDR3 spans 18 amino acids. Trimming removed 4 bases from V and 0 bases from J, with 22 bases in between. For the CDR3, the DNA is TGTGCCAGCAGCTCAGATAGGACGGACTTTCTCAGCTCCTACGAGCAGTACTTC. Amino acids: CASSSDRTDFLSSYEQYF.

This clonotype turned up a few times. CDR3 sequence (DNA): TGTGCCAGTAGTATAGGTCAGGGCGGGACCCAGTACTTC. This sequence encodes CASSIGQGGTQYF. This chain connects TRBV19 to TRBJ2-7, with a tentative D call TRBD1 (5 bases). The J call may be mistaken, given a closer DNA end match to TRBJ2-5. From germline, CDR1 is LNHDA and CDR2 SQIVND (reference sequence). The CDR3 is 13 amino acids.

This clonotype turned up a few times. The chain has TRBV3-1 and TRBJ2-5, with unresolved D. V lost 3 bases, J lost 2 bases, and 13 bases lay in between. CDR1 is LGHDT and CDR2 is YNNKEL in the germline V gene (reference sequence). The CDR3 loop spans 15 amino acids. The CDR3 here is CASSHSRMGQETQYF. Written as DNA, the CDR3 is TGTGCCAGCAGCCACTCCCGAATGGGGCAAGAGACCCAGTACTTC.

Points on this clonotype: This could be a read error, since a much larger clone is one nucleotide away. V usage is TRBV6-2 or TRBV6-3 and J usage is TRBJ2-3; a weak D match, TRBD2 (5 bases). The CDR3 runs 13 residues. Germline V gene data show CDR1 as MNHEY and CDR2 as SVGEGT. This CDR3 reads CAGSYEGGDTQYF. The CDR3 region has the DNA TGTGCCGGCAGTTACGAGGGTGGAGATACGCAGTATTTT.

This rearrangement joins TRBV6-6 to TRBJ1-4; 7 bases map to TRBD1. This CDR3 region has 14 residues. Germline V gene sequence: CDR1 MNHNY, CDR2 SVGAGI (reference sequence). The J segment lost 4 bases and the V segment lost 5 bases, leaving 4 bases of the junction unmatched. CDR3: CASSPTGVNEKLFF. The CDR3 coding sequence is TGTGCCAGCAGTCCAACAGGGGTTAATGAAAAACTGTTTTTT.